One and the same sample provided the 21 T cell receptor beta chains below, sequenced in a study of blood T cell repertoires in COVID-19. Clones were read by immunoSEQ multiplex PCR, and TCRdb kept only the in-frame ones, dropping some. This table has about 82,000 clones, around four fifths appearing once. The sample consisted of peripheral blood. These TCRs come from a man aged 80 or over with active or convalescent COVID-19.

This clone appeared once. The J gene is TRBJ2-7, the V gene TRBV6-5, with 9 bases matching TRBD1. Germline trimming cut 5 bases from V and 6 bases from J; bases unmatched to any gene: 5. CDR3 length equals 13 residues. CDR1 MNHEY and CDR2 SVGAGI come from the germline V gene. The CDR3 nucleotides are TGTGCCAGCAGTCCAAGACAGGGGGGCGAGCAGTACGTC. This gives the protein CASSPRQGGEQYV.

This chain connects TRBV4-1 to TRBJ1-2; 8 bases map to TRBD1. The CDR3 is 15 amino acids. The trim removed 3 bases at V and 5 bases at J, leaving 8 bases unmatched. Germline V lookup: CDR1 MGHRA, CDR2 YSYEKL. CDR3 loop: CASSQTKTGEYGYTF. In DNA, the CDR3 is TGCGCCAGCAGCCAGACGAAGACAGGGGAGTATGGCTACACCTTC.

This clone was seen once. The chain couples TRBV12-3 or TRBV12-4 to TRBJ1-5; D gene ambiguous. CDR3 length: 12 residues. The V gene lost 6 bases and the J gene lost 4 bases, with 7 bases spanning the gap. The CDR3 nucleotides read TGTGCCAGCAGGAGTGAAAATCAGCCCCAGCATTTT. Amino acid sequence: CASRSENQPQHF.

This sequence joins TRBV5-1 and TRBJ2-3; tentatively, D is TRBD1 (6 bases). V was shortened by 3 bases and J by 3 bases, with 11 bases between the two germline ends. Germline V gene data show CDR1 as SGHRS and CDR2 as YFSETQ. CDR3 size: 14 residues. The CDR3: CASSSLGATDTQYF. CDR3 nucleotide sequence: TGCGCCAGCAGCTCTTTGGGGGCTACAGATACGCAGTATTTT.

The chain couples TRBV2 to TRBJ2-5, with 8 bases that match TRBD2. The V gene end was trimmed by 5 bases and the J gene end by 4 bases; junction bases not matched to a gene: 12. This CDR3 has 16 residues. The germline V gene encodes CDR1 SNHLY and CDR2 FYNNEI. The CDR3 DNA reads as TGTGCCAGCAGTCCTAGGCGGGGGGCTAGGTTAGAGACCCAGTACTTC. It encodes CASSPRRGARLETQYF.

The CDR3 DNA reads TGTGCCACCAGTGATTTGACAGCGGGAGTCTACAATGAGCAGTTCTTC. It is translated as CATSDLTAGVYNEQFF. The V and J genes are TRBV24-1 and TRBJ2-1; 8 positions agree with TRBD2. CDR1 is KGHDR and CDR2 is SFDVKD in the germline V gene. V shed 0 bases, J shed 3 bases, and the junction held 3 bases outside the gene matches. The CDR3 is made up of 16 amino acids.

A few counts support this clone. J is TRBJ1-2 and V is TRBV27; TRBD1 matches at 10 bases. CDR1 and CDR2 (germline): MNHEY, SMNVEV (reference sequence). V shed 5 bases, J shed 2 bases, and the junction held 14 bases outside the gene matches. CDR3 length: 18 residues. CDR3: CASSKMRPRDRGNYGYTF. In DNA, the CDR3 is TGTGCCAGCAGTAAAATGAGGCCCCGGGACAGGGGAAACTATGGCTACACCTTC.

The CDR3 region has the DNA TGTGCCAGCAGCTTCCTAGCGGGAGGCCCGTCCTCCTACAATGAGCAGTTCTTC. This translates into CASSFLAGGPSSYNEQFF. V gene TRBV7-9 combines with J gene TRBJ2-1, with 11 bases aligning to TRBD2. In germline, CDR1 is SEHNR, CDR2 FQNEAQ (reference sequence). The CDR3 totals 18 residues. The J segment lost 0 bases and the V segment lost 3 bases, leaving 7 bases of the junction unmatched.

This clone was found a few times. The chain recombines TRBV11-3 with TRBJ1-1, with D hard to call. V lost 2 bases and J lost 2, with 9 bases in between. CDR3 length equals 14 residues. Looked up from germline, CDR1 is SGHNT and CDR2 is YENEEA. The CDR3 loop is CASSLSQVNTEAFF. CDR3 sequence (DNA): TGTGCCAGCAGCTTAAGCCAGGTCAACACTGAAGCTTTCTTT.

The chain links TRBV4-1 to TRBJ1-2; D gene ambiguous. The CDR3 totals 14 residues. The germline CDR1 and CDR2 sequences are MGHRA and YSYEKL. V gave up 0 bases and J gave up 6 bases, with 11 bases separating them. The CDR3: CASSQDVTAHGYTF. The CDR3 DNA follows: TGCGCCAGCAGCCAAGATGTTACAGCCCATGGCTACACCTTC.

CDR3 amino acids: CASSAEGVGNQPQHF. CDR3 in DNA: TGTGCCAGCAGCGCAGAAGGGGTTGGCAATCAGCCCCAGCATTTT. The rearrangement links TRBV2 to TRBJ1-5; TRBD1 might be the D (5 bases). Germline V gene data show CDR1 as SNHLY and CDR2 as FYNNEI. The V gene lost 6 bases and the J gene lost 2 bases, with 14 bases spanning the gap. The length of the CDR3 is 15 residues.

This rearrangement joins TRBV9 to TRBJ1-2; perhaps TRBD1 as D (5 bases). The CDR3 is made up of 17 amino acids. Looked up from germline, CDR1 is SGDLS and CDR2 is YYNGEE. V was cut by 0 bases and J by 5 bases, with 20 bases left in between. CDR3 in amino acids: CASSVEVGGSLNYGYTF. The CDR3 nucleotides read TGTGCCAGCAGCGTAGAAGTGGGGGGATCCCTGAATTATGGCTACACCTTC.

This clone was seen a handful of times. CDR3: CASSRTVNEKLFF. CDR3 in DNA: TGTGCCAGCAGTCGGACAGTGAATGAAAAACTGTTTTTT. The chain joins TRBV12-3 or TRBV12-4 to TRBJ1-4, with D tentatively TRBD1 (6 bases). Trimming took 5 bases from V and 5 from J, leaving 9 bases between them. CDR3 length: 13 residues.

The rearrangement uses TRBV4-1 and TRBJ2-5, with 7 bases identical to TRBD2. Looked up from germline, CDR1 is MGHRA and CDR2 is YSYEKL. V lost 4 bases to trimming and J lost 4 bases; unmatched junction nucleotides: 3. This CDR3 comprises 13 residues. CDR3: CASSPGLPETQYF. The CDR3 DNA follows: TGCGCCAGCAGCCCGGGACTACCAGAGACCCAGTACTTC.

The chain uses TRBV5-1 and TRBJ2-3; a possible D gene is TRBD1 (6 bases). The V and J ends lost 4 bases and 4 bases respectively, with 10 bases between them. The CDR3 runs 13 residues. Germline lookup yields CDR1 SGHRS and CDR2 YFSETQ. CDR3 DNA: TGCGCCAGCAGCCCTAGGGGGTCAGATACGCAGTATTTT. It encodes CASSPRGSDTQYF.

V gene TRBV10-3 combines with J gene TRBJ1-2; D gene unclear. The germline gives CDR1 ENHRY, CDR2 SYGVKD. Trimming stripped 4 bases from V and 0 bases from J, with 6 bases between. The CDR3 totals 13 residues. CDR3 sequence: CAISGTANYGYTF. The CDR3 nucleotides read TGTGCCATCAGTGGGACTGCTAACTATGGCTACACCTTC.

The DNA for the CDR3 is TGTGCCAGCAGCTTAGATGGGCGAGAGCAGTACGTC. Protein: CASSLDGREQYV. The chain employs TRBV11-2 and TRBJ2-7; D gene unclear. This CDR3 comprises 12 residues. Germline values: CDR1 SGHAT, CDR2 FQNNGV. The V and J ends lost 0 bases and 7 bases respectively, with 7 bases between them.

This rearrangement joins TRBV18 to TRBJ1-2; D is ambiguous. The CDR3 loop spans 14 amino acids. Germline CDR1 reads KGHSH; CDR2 reads LQKENI. The V end was cut by 3 bases, the J end by 0 bases, with 8 bases between. CDR3 amino acids: CASSPNRANYGYTF. DNA for the CDR3: TGTGCCAGCTCACCCAACAGAGCTAACTATGGCTACACCTTC.

This chain connects TRBV19 to TRBJ1-1, with D perhaps TRBD1 (5 bases). Germline loops: CDR1 LNHDA, CDR2 SQIVND (reference sequence). This CDR3 spans 15 amino acids. The V and J ends lost 4 bases and 0 bases respectively, with 12 bases between them. The CDR3 spells CASSRTLGMNTEAFF. CDR3 nucleotides: TGTGCCAGTAGTAGGACATTGGGCATGAACACTGAAGCTTTCTTT.

The V and J genes are TRBV6-5 and TRBJ1-1; TRBD1 is a possible D gene (6 bases). Trimming left V 8 bases short and J 5 bases short, with 21 bases between. Per the germline V gene, CDR1 is MNHEY and CDR2 is SVGAGI. This CDR3 comprises 15 residues. In DNA form, the CDR3 reads TGTGCCAGCGGATACAGGGACGGGGTGGTAACTGAAGCTTTCTTT. Amino acid sequence: CASGYRDGVVTEAFF.

This chain connects TRBV6-5 to TRBJ2-7, with 11 bases lining up with TRBD2. Germline CDR1 is MNHEY and CDR2 is SVGAGI. This CDR3 region has 14 residues. Trimming removed 6 bases from V and 7 bases from J; junction bases left unmatched: 8. CDR3 DNA sequence: TGTGCCAGCAGGACTAGCGGGGAAACCGGTGAGCAGTACGTC. Its translation: CASRTSGETGEQYV.